This TCR beta chain was sequenced for a study of early T cells in non-severe SARS-CoV-2 infection. About the study: Bulk RNA isolated from unsorted whole blood underwent sequencing; chains were not paired.

This clonotype was seen at least ten times. What it binds is not known. The TCR library protocol attached unique molecular identifiers to the individual cDNA molecules. Via MiXCR, TCRdb re-called the 5' RACE reads, giving one row per CDR3 protein. Of 40,000 or so distinct CDR3 sequences listed, around 8% are singletons. Points from the study as a whole: Matching results from VDJdb favored anti-spike CD8 responses, leaving private and CD4 specificities undetected.

Sequences were derived from whole blood, sampled at baseline. This receptor was taken from an adult who was a healthcare worker with PCR-confirmed SARS-CoV-2 infection or an uninfected control (not recorded which).

The CDR3 spells CAISEGQNYEQYF. Here the CDR3 DNA reads TGTGCCATCAGTGAGGGCCAGAATTACGAGCAGTACTTC. The rearrangement joins TRBV10-3 to TRBJ2-7; no reliable D call. The CDR3 length is 13 residues. Looked up from germline, CDR1 is ENHRY and CDR2 is SYGVKD. Trimming left V 2 bases short and J 4 bases short, with 9 bases between.